These T cell receptor beta chains were read from a single sample in a study of cytomegalovirus exposure and HLA in healthy donors. The method was immunoSEQ multiplex PCR; TCRdb's version includes in-frame clones alone and lacks a portion of them. The sample contains 150,000 to 200,000 clones, 76% of which appear only once. The material sequenced was PBMCs. These TCRs come from a female donor in good health and CMV-seronegative. CDR3s include the opening cysteine and the closing phenylalanine or tryptophan. A D gene is named only where the DNA matches it firmly. Size tells how often a clone was seen (once, few, many) or the class of an expanded clone, and some rows leave it out.

clone size | J gene | V gene | D gene | CDR3 DNA | CDR3 protein
. | TRBJ1-1 | TRBV4-3 | . | TGCGCCAGCAGCCGATATCTCCCGGGGGGGGTCACTGAAGCTTTCTTT | CASSRYLPGGVTEAFF
. | TRBJ2-7 | TRBV6-5 | TRBD1 | TGTGCCAGCAGTTGGGGACAGGGGGCATACTACGAGCAGTACTTC | CASSWGQGAYYEQYF
. | TRBJ2-7 | TRBV27 | . | TGTGCCAGCACAGTACCGCCCGGCGGGATAGGCGAGCAGTACTTC | CASTVPPGGIGEQYF
. | TRBJ2-1 | TRBV4-1 | . | TGCGCCAGCAGCCCCCAGGGCGGGACCTACAATGAGCAGTTCTTC | CASSPQGGTYNEQFF
. | TRBJ1-2 | TRBV28 | . | TGTGCCAGCAGTTTAGGTAGGGGCCGCACGTATGGCTACACCTTC | CASSLGRGRTYGYTF
. | TRBJ2-6 | TRBV6-5 | . | TGTGCCAGCAGTTACGGGGGGTCCTCTGGGGCCAACGTCCTGACTTTC | CASSYGGSSGANVLTF
. | TRBJ2-7 | TRBV5-1 | TRBD2 | TGCGCCAGCAGCGCGTCCGGGACTACCCACGAGCAGTACTTC | CASSASGTTHEQYF
. | TRBJ2-2 | TRBV10-3 | TRBD2 | TGTGCCATCAGTGAGGGGGGACTAGCGGGAGGCAGTACCGGGGAGCTGTTTTTT | CAISEGGLAGGSTGELFF
. | TRBJ2-3 | TRBV7-2 | . | TGTGCCAGCAGCTTACCCTTAAATACGCAGTATTTT | CASSLPLNTQYF
. | TRBJ2-2 | TRBV9 | . | TGTGCCAGCAGCGTAGATGGGGACTTTAGGACCGGGGAGCTGTTTTTT | CASSVDGDFRTGELFF
. | TRBJ1-5 | TRBV7-8 | TRBD1 | TGTGCCAGCAGCCTCCCCTCGGACAGGGTTCAGCCCCAGCATTTT | CASSLPSDRVQPQHF
few | TRBJ2-5 | TRBV9 | . | TGTGCCAGCAGCGTAGATCCCTCGCGGCAAGAGACCCAGTACTTC | CASSVDPSRQETQYF
. | TRBJ1-3 | TRBV29-1 | TRBD1 | TGCAGCGCTAAAGCAGGGGGCTCTGGAAACACCATATATTTT | CSAKAGGSGNTIYF
. | TRBJ1-2 | TRBV30 | TRBD1 | TGTGCCTGGAGTGTCCTCGGACAGGGTAACTATGGCTACACCTTC | CAWSVLGQGNYGYTF
. | TRBJ1-1 | TRBV30 | . | TGTGCCTGGAGTAGGGGACAAGGGGGATCTGAAGCTTTCTTT | CAWSRGQGGSEAFF
. | TRBJ2-3 | TRBV19 | TRBD1 | TGTGCCAGTAGTATTGTAACAGGGGGCACAGATACGCAGTATTTT | CASSIVTGGTDTQYF
. | TRBJ1-6 | TRBV9 | TRBD1 | TGTGCCAGCAGCGGACGGACAGGAACAAATTCACCCCTCCACTTT | CASSGRTGTNSPLHF
few | TRBJ2-7 | TRBV10-2 | . | TGCGCCAGCAGTCTGGGGGGTTACGAGCAGTACTTC | CASSLGGYEQYF